The present TCR beta chain was sequenced within a study of OX40 agonist ivuxolimab in advanced cancers. Study-wide findings and caveats: At 0.1-3.0 mg/kg, partial responders had clonal expansion among the lowest observed.

Per germline, CDR1 LNHDA and CDR2 SQIVND (reference sequence). V was clipped by 7 bases and J by 8 bases; unmatched bases: 8. The CDR3 is made up of 14 amino acids. The table came from immunoSEQ multiplex PCR; TCRdb's copy has only in-frame clones and leaves some out. Of around 77,000 clones in the sample, approximately 90% were seen once. Of note for this clone: Its antigen remains unidentified.

This receptor was obtained from an adult with an advanced solid tumor such as melanoma, head and neck, liver or kidney cancer. This rearrangement joins TRBV19 to TRBJ1-4; TRBD1 matches at 9 bases. Here the sequenced sample was CD4+ or CD8+ T cells sorted from blood, taken in a trial of the OX40 agonist ivuxolimab. The CDR3 reads CASTTGGGREKLFF. In nucleotides, the CDR3 is TGTGCCAGTACCACAGGGGGCGGTCGAGAAAAACTGTTTTTT.